This T cell receptor (beta chain) was observed in a study of molecular identifiers for immune sequencing clone quantification. Study context: Across replicate runs, RNA obtained from about 21,000 or 97,000 naive CD8 cells was divided into five, with four undergoing sequencing.

It was from roughly 20,000 to 1,000,000 sorted cells, with 10%, 30% or 50% RNA, that naive CD8 libraries came. The CD8+CD4-CCR7+CD45RA+ phenotype defined the sorted naive CD8 T cells. There are many counts of this clonotype. Its antigen is undetermined. TCRdb used MiXCR to reprocess the PCR reads, holding one entry per CDR3 protein. The sample has 70,000 to 90,000 distinct CDR3 sequences, approximately 22% seen once. Study results and limitations: Under 1% of molecules in naive cells, but over 99% of effector molecules, belonged to clones above 20 RNA copies.

The germline V gene encodes CDR1 LGHNT and CDR2 FRNRAP. V lost 7 bases to trimming and J lost 5 bases, with 14 bases between them. The CDR3 is 13 residues long. This chain links TRBV12-5 with TRBJ2-5; unclear D gene. Sequencing input: naive CD8+ T cells from blood, with Jurkat cell RNA spiked in. Described subset: FACS-sorted CD8+CD4-CCR7+CD45RA+ naive T cells. This sequence was found in a human donor in good health. Some libraries in this study had Jurkat cell RNA spiked in. In nucleotides, the CDR3 is TGTGCTAGTGCCCCTACCTCCCAGGAGACCCAGTACTTC. It codes for CASAPTSQETQYF.